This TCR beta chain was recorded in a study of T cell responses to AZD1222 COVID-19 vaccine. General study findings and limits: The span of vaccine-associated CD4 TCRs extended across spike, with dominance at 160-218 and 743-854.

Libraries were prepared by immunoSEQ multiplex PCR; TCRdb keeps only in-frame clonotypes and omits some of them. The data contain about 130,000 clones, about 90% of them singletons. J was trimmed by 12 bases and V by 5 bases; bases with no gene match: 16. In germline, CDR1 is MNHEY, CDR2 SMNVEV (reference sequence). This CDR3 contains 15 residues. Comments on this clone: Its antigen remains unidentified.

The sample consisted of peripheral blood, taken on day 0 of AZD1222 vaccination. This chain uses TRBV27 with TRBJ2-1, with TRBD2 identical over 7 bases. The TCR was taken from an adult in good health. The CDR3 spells CASSAYQLSRERQFF. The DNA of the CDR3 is TGTGCCAGCAGTGCGTACCAGCTTTCGCGGGAGCGGCAGTTCTTC.